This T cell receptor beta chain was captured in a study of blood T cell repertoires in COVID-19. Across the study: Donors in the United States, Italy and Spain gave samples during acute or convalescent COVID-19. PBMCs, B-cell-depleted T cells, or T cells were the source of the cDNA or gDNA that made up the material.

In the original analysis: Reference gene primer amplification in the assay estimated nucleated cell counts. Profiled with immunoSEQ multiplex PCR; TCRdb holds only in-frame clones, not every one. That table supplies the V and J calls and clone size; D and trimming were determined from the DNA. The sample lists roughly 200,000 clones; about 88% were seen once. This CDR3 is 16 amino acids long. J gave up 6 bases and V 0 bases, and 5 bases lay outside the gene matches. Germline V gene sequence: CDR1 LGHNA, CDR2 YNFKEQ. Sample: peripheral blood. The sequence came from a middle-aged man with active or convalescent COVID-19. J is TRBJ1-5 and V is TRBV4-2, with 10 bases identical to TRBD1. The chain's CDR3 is CASSQDPGQGLQPQHF. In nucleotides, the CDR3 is TGTGCCAGCAGCCAAGATCCGGGACAGGGGCTTCAGCCCCAGCATTTT.